Listed here are 15 T cell receptor beta chains from one sample, sequenced in a study of blood T cells in healthy people across ages. A J-beta primer mix and a sample-barcoded 5' primer were used in a second PCR of roughly 7 to 12 cycles. One entry per CDR3 protein results from TCRdb running MiXCR on the 5' RACE reads. The table lists 780,000 or so distinct CDR3 sequences, around a quarter of them singletons. These same data were also listed under a study on T cells of mothers and their children.

Input material: blood. The receptors shown here come from a boy younger than 18 in good health.

The chain links TRBV4-1 to TRBJ2-3; D is unclear. This CDR3 has 15 residues. With 1 base removed from V and 1 base from J, the gap between germline ends came to 9 bases. CDR1 is MGHRA and CDR2 is YSYEKL in the germline V gene. As DNA, the CDR3 is TGCGCCAGCAGCCAAGTCGGATTACGCACAGATACGCAGTATTTT. Its protein product is CASSQVGLRTDTQYF.

In its sample, this clonotype was seen a few times. The V gene is TRBV28, the J gene TRBJ2-1; 10 bases match TRBD2. The CDR3 extends over 16 amino acids. With V trimmed by 1 base and J by 9 bases, 9 bases remained unmatched. Germline V gene sequence: CDR1 MDHEN, CDR2 SYDVKM. The CDR3 coding sequence is TGTGCCAGCAGTTTATCCCCTAGCGGGAGTCAGGGTGAGCAGTTCTTC. Translating gives CASSLSPSGSQGEQFF.

The chain is built from TRBV30 and TRBJ2-6; D is ambiguous. This CDR3 spans 16 amino acids. The V gene lost 8 bases and the J gene lost 1 base, with 18 bases spanning the gap. Germline-derived CDR1 and CDR2 are GTSNPN and SVGIG (reference sequence). CDR3: CAREGTPSSGANVLTF. The DNA of the CDR3 is TGTGCCCGAGAAGGCACCCCCTCATCTGGGGCCAACGTCCTGACTTTC.

V is TRBV4-1 and J is TRBJ2-3; D is unclear. This CDR3 is built from 19 residues. Germline CDR1 reads MGHRA; CDR2 reads YSYEKL. The V end was cut by 0 bases, the J end by 0 bases, with 19 bases between. The CDR3 DNA sequence: TGCGCCAGCAGCCAAGAAGGAACTCGATCGGGCGAAAGCACAGATACGCAGTATTTT. Its translation is CASSQEGTRSGESTDTQYF.

This chain connects TRBV20-1 to TRBJ2-1, with D perhaps TRBD1 (6 bases). The J call may be incorrect, as the DNA end agrees better with TRBJ2-7. Germline V lookup: CDR1 DFQATT, CDR2 SNEGSKA (reference sequence). The CDR3 sequence is 13 residues long. The CDR3 loop is CSAPGTNHYEQYF. The CDR3, as DNA: TGCAGTGCTCCCGGGACAAATCACTACGAGCAGTACTTC.

In its sample, this clonotype was seen a few times. The chain links TRBV27 to TRBJ2-1, with D perhaps TRBD1 (5 bases). Trimming cost V 7 bases and J 6 bases, with 13 bases left between them. This CDR3 spans 13 amino acids. Germline V gene data show CDR1 as MNHEY and CDR2 as SMNVEV (reference sequence). Here the CDR3 reads CASTLRGSNEQFF. CDR3 bases: TGTGCCAGCACCCTTAGGGGCTCCAATGAGCAGTTCTTC.

This clonotype came up a few times. This sequence joins TRBV6-2 or TRBV6-3 and TRBJ2-7, with D unclear. CDR3 size: 15 residues. V was trimmed by 0 bases and J by 0 bases, leaving 9 bases between them. Germline lookup yields CDR1 MNHEY and CDR2 SVGEGT. The CDR3 DNA is TGTGCCAGCAGTTACTCGAATCCGGGCTCCTACGAGCAGTACTTC. Translation gives CASSYSNPGSYEQYF.

The chain employs TRBV5-6 and TRBJ2-3; D is undetermined. The V gene's germline CDR1 is SGHDT and CDR2 YYEEEE. V gave up 2 bases and J gave up 1 base, with 11 bases separating them. This CDR3 is 15 amino acids long. The chain's CDR3 is CASSFRHAGTDTQYF. As DNA, the CDR3 is TGTGCCAGCAGCTTCAGACATGCGGGCACAGATACGCAGTATTTT.

The chain links TRBV20-1 to TRBJ2-5; possibly TRBD1 for D (6 bases). Trimming stripped 5 bases from V and 3 bases from J, with 13 bases between. Germline values: CDR1 DFQATT, CDR2 SNEGSKA (reference sequence). This CDR3 contains 13 residues. CDR3 region: CSASRDKEETQYF. DNA of the CDR3: TGCAGTGCTTCGAGGGACAAAGAAGAGACCCAGTACTTC.

V usage is TRBV7-9 and J usage is TRBJ2-3; tentative D call: TRBD2 (7 bases). This CDR3 spans 15 amino acids. The germline V and J ends were trimmed by 4 bases and 6 bases, with 17 bases remaining between them. Germline V gives CDR1 SEHNR, CDR2 FQNEAQ (reference sequence). CDR3 residues: CASSSEQRGGDTQYF. The CDR3 DNA follows: TGTGCCAGCAGCTCCGAACAGAGGGGGGGGGATACGCAGTATTTT.

The V call is TRBV7-9, the J call TRBJ2-5; perhaps TRBD1 as D (5 bases). The CDR3 extends over 16 amino acids. Germline lookup yields CDR1 SEHNR and CDR2 FQNEAQ (reference sequence). The germline V and J ends were trimmed by 5 bases and 0 bases, with 16 bases remaining between them. The CDR3 sequence: CASSLILSRDQETQYF. The CDR3 DNA sequence: TGTGCCAGCAGCCTAATCCTCAGCAGGGACCAAGAGACCCAGTACTTC.

Ten or more counts support this clonotype. The chain recombines TRBV28 with TRBJ1-4; D not certain. The ends were cut back, 3 bases at V and 8 bases at J, with 10 bases in the middle. The germline V gene encodes CDR1 MDHEN and CDR2 SYDVKM. The CDR3 contains 13 residues. In nucleotides, the CDR3 is TGTGCCAGCAGTTTGGGTCTAGCCGAAAAACTGTTTTTT. Translating gives CASSLGLAEKLFF. Combining the CDR3 with reference TRBV28 and TRBJ1-4 gives the whole variable domain DVKVTQSSRYLVKRTGEKVFLECVQDMDHENMFWYRQDPGLGLRLIYFSYDVKMKEKGDIPEGYSVSREKKERFSLILESASTNQTSMYLCASSLGLAEKLFFGSGTQLSVL.

The chain combines TRBV28 with TRBJ2-1; the D gene is possibly TRBD2 (5 bases). The DNA matches TRBJ2-7 better at its end, which makes the J call doubtful. This CDR3 region has 14 residues. CDR1 and CDR2 (germline): MDHEN, SYDVKM. The CDR3 nucleotides are TGTGCCAGCAGTTCCGGGGATACACTCTACGAGCAGTACTTC. It yields the protein CASSSGDTLYEQYF.

The CDR3 bases are TGTGCCTGGGGGATAATACAGGGAAACATTCAGTACTTC. This sequence encodes CAWGIIQGNIQYF. V usage is TRBV30 and J usage is TRBJ2-4; D is perhaps TRBD1 (6 bases). The length of the CDR3 is 13 residues. V lost 5 bases and J 6 bases, leaving 14 bases between the germline ends. Germline CDR1 is GTSNPN and CDR2 is SVGIG (reference sequence). The full variable domain, with the rest looked up from reference TRBV30 and TRBJ2-4, is SQTIHQWPATLVQPVGSPLSLECTVEGTSNPNLYWYRQAAGRGLQLLFYSVGIGQISSEVPQNLSASRPQDRQFILSSKKLLLSDSGFYLCAWGIIQGNIQYFGAGTRLSVL.

This clonotype was picked up many times. The chain uses TRBV7-9 and TRBJ1-2; D remains unclear. The CDR3 length is 14 residues. V was pared by 1 base and J by 2 bases, with 8 bases between. Germline lookup yields CDR1 SEHNR and CDR2 FQNEAQ (reference sequence). The CDR3 here is CASSLGAGNYGYTF. The CDR3 nucleotides read TGTGCCAGCAGCTTAGGGGCAGGAAACTATGGCTACACCTTC.